Below are 26 T cell receptor beta chains sequenced from a single sample in a study of blood T cells in healthy people across ages. Then a second PCR, running roughly 7 to 11 cycles, was carried out with a sample-barcoded 5' primer and a J-beta primer mix. TCRdb ran MiXCR on the 5' RACE reads and lists one entry per CDR3 protein. Altogether over 300,000 distinct CDR3 sequences are present, roughly half being singletons, with the ten largest covering 45% to 65%. Specimen: blood. All receptors derive from a man in his 60s in good health.

On this clonotype itself: One end of the junction fails to match germline, which may point to a read error. The chain carries TRBV3-1 and TRBJ2-5; 10 bases agree with TRBD2. Germline-derived CDR1 and CDR2 are LGHDT and YNNKEL (reference sequence). This CDR3 has 16 amino acids. The CDR3 loop is CASSQGLAGAQEAQYF. The CDR3 region has the DNA TGTGCCAGCAGCCAAGGCCTAGCGGGAGCCCAAGAGGCCCAGTACTTC.

This chain joins TRBV4-1 and TRBJ2-3; no clear D gene. Germline lookup yields CDR1 MGHRA and CDR2 YSYEKL. The CDR3 extends over 14 amino acids. Trimming took 1 base from V and 4 from J, leaving 9 bases between them. The DNA of the CDR3 is TGCGCCAGCAGCCAAGCGAATAGCCCAGATACGCAGTATTTT. It is translated as CASSQANSPDTQYF.

In its sample, this clonotype was seen once. The chain combines TRBV20-1 with TRBJ2-7; possibly TRBD1 for D (5 bases). The CDR3 is 14 amino acids. The germline CDR1 and CDR2 sequences are DFQATT and SNEGSKA (reference sequence). The ends were cut back, 7 bases at V and 7 bases at J, with 23 bases in the middle. The CDR3 nucleotides read TGCAGTGATAGGGCAGGGTATCAGGCGGAGGAGCAGTACTTC. It yields the protein CSDRAGYQAEEQYF.

The chain uses TRBV20-1 and TRBJ2-5, with D possibly being TRBD2 (5 bases). The CDR3 is 13 amino acids. The germline V gene has CDR1 DFQATT and CDR2 SNEGSKA (reference sequence). In DNA, the CDR3 is TGCGGTGTGAGGGTGTCAGGACGAGAGACCCAGTACTTC. Encoded protein: CGVRVSGRETQYF.

The sample holds a few counts of this clonotype. The V gene is TRBV29-1, the J gene TRBJ1-2; possible D gene TRBD1, 5 bases. Germline assignment: CDR1 SQVTM and CDR2 ANQGSEA. V shed 6 bases and J shed 2 bases, with 16 bases lying between them. The CDR3 is made up of 14 amino acids. The CDR3, as DNA: TGCAGCGTCCCCGGGGGGGTGGGGAACTATGGCTACACCTTC. Residues: CSVPGGVGNYGYTF.

This clonotype appeared a few times. The V gene is TRBV7-2, the J gene TRBJ2-5; perhaps D is TRBD1 or TRBD2 (5 bases each). V lost 4 bases, J lost 5 bases, and 14 bases lay in between. The CDR3 is 14 amino acids. Germline V gene sequence: CDR1 SGHTA, CDR2 FQGNSA. CDR3 amino acids: CASSSSGRRETQYF. As DNA, the CDR3 is TGTGCCAGCAGCTCATCGGGGCGGCGGGAGACCCAGTACTTC.

The chain combines TRBV29-1 with TRBJ1-5; 7 positions agree with TRBD1. This CDR3 is 13 amino acids long. V dropped 1 base and J dropped 6; count of bases not matched to a gene: 3. Per germline, CDR1 SQVTM and CDR2 ANQGSEA. The CDR3 reads CSVEGAGGQPQHF. The CDR3 coding sequence is TGCAGCGTTGAAGGGGCAGGGGGTCAGCCCCAGCATTTT.

Worth noting for this clonotype: The junction departs from germline at one end; a sequencing error may be responsible. The rearrangement links TRBV7-2 to TRBJ2-3; D unresolved. The germline CDR1 and CDR2 sequences are SGHTA and FQGNSA. The CDR3 runs to 13 residues. In DNA, the CDR3 is TGTGCCAACAGCTTAGTCGGGACAGATACGCAGTATTTT. It encodes CANSLVGTDTQYF.

The chain employs TRBV11-2 and TRBJ2-1; D unclear. The J call may be incorrect, as the DNA end agrees better with TRBJ2-7. Germline lookup yields CDR1 SGHAT and CDR2 FQNNGV. The CDR3 has 15 residues. The CDR3 bases are TGTGCCAGCAGCCCGGGCCAGAGCTCCTACAATGAGCAGTACTTC. This translates into CASSPGQSSYNEQYF.

This chain links TRBV10-3 with TRBJ1-6; 8 bases line up with TRBD1. Germline CDR1 and CDR2: ENHRY and SYGVKD. V lost 3 bases, J lost 12 bases, and 7 bases stayed unmatched. The CDR3 length is 14 residues. The CDR3 is CAISEGQGALPLHF. The CDR3 region has the DNA TGTGCCATCAGTGAAGGGCAGGGGGCTTTACCCCTCCACTTT.

Notes on this clonotype: A much larger clone lies one base from this, so it may be a read error. The chain employs TRBV15 and TRBJ2-1, with D maybe TRBD2 (6 bases). The end of the DNA aligns better with TRBJ2-7, so the J call may be wrong. CDR3 size: 16 residues. From germline, CDR1 is LNHNV and CDR2 YYDKDF (reference sequence). CDR3 in DNA: TGTGCCACCAGCAGAGAGGAGGGGCCCATCTACAATGAGCAGTACTTC. Protein: CATSREEGPIYNEQYF.

This chain links TRBV14 with TRBJ2-5; 9 positions agree with TRBD2. Germline V gene data show CDR1 as SGHDN and CDR2 as FVKESK. The CDR3 length is 15 residues. With 4 bases clipped from V and 0 bases from J, the junction kept 3 bases outside the gene matches. The DNA of the CDR3 is TGTGCCAGCAGCCCGACTAGCGGAAACCAAGAGACCCAGTACTTC. Protein: CASSPTSGNQETQYF.

In this sample, this clonotype turned up once. The chain joins TRBV27 to TRBJ2-7; TRBD2 might be the D (5 bases). CDR3 length: 16 amino acids. V lost 4 bases and J lost 2, with 18 bases in between. Germline CDR1 and CDR2: MNHEY and SMNVEV (reference sequence). DNA for the CDR3: TGTGCCAGCAGTTCCCTCGGAGGACCCCGAACCTACGAGCAGTACTTC. Its protein product is CASSSLGGPRTYEQYF.

This clonotype was observed many times. The rearrangement links TRBV28 to TRBJ2-7; weak D call: TRBD2 (6 bases). Germline V gene data show CDR1 as MDHEN and CDR2 as SYDVKM. Trimming pared 6 bases from V and 3 bases from J, leaving 18 bases between. This CDR3 is 15 amino acids long. CDR3 residues: CASRYPGQEGYEQYF. In DNA, the CDR3 is TGTGCCAGCAGGTACCCTGGGCAGGAGGGCTACGAGCAGTACTTC.

The rearrangement uses TRBV21-1 and TRBJ2-1. TRBV21-1 is a recognized pseudogene. This CDR3 comprises 19 residues. The CDR3 sequence is CASSKALCKGFVKYNEQFF. In DNA, the CDR3 is TGTGCCAGCAGCAAAGCGCTTTGTAAAGGGTTCGTCAAGTACAATGAGCAGTTCTTC.

This clonotype was observed a handful of times. V is TRBV29-1 and J is TRBJ2-7; TRBD2 matches 12 bases. The CDR3 is 16 residues long. Germline trimming cut 3 bases from V and 6 bases from J; bases unmatched to any gene: 12. CDR1 is SQVTM and CDR2 is ANQGSEA in the germline V gene. The CDR3 sequence is CSVELASGRAIGEQYF. In nucleotides, the CDR3 is TGCAGCGTTGAGTTGGCTAGCGGGAGGGCCATAGGCGAGCAGTACTTC.

This chain joins TRBV27 and TRBJ2-5, with TRBD2 matching over 10 bases. Germline-derived CDR1 and CDR2 are MNHEY and SMNVEV (reference sequence). After removal of 5 bases from V and 5 bases from J, the junction contained 8 bases not matched to a gene. The CDR3 spans 15 residues. As DNA, the CDR3 is TGTGCCAGCAGTCCCGAGACTAGCGGGTTCGAGACCCAGTACTTC. As protein: CASSPETSGFETQYF.

The chain combines TRBV12-3 or TRBV12-4 with TRBJ2-1, with D perhaps matching TRBD1 or TRBD2 (5 bases each). V was cut by 6 bases and J by 8 bases, with 23 bases left in between. The length of the CDR3 is 16 residues. The CDR3 coding sequence is TGTGCCAGCAGCAATCCTTCCTTGGGGGTAGGGGATGAGCAGTTCTTC. Translated, it gives CASSNPSLGVGDEQFF.

The V gene is TRBV7-9, the J gene TRBJ2-1, with 9 bases lining up with TRBD2. CDR1 and CDR2 from the germline V gene are SEHNR and FQNEAQ (reference sequence). Losses at the gene ends were 5 bases for V and 2 bases for J; bases not matched to a gene: 13. There are 18 residues in the CDR3. The CDR3 DNA reads as TGTGCCAGCAGCCGAACTCCCGGTCTAGCGGGACCCTACAATGAGCAGTTCTTC. Translating gives CASSRTPGLAGPYNEQFF. Filled out from reference TRBV7-9 and TRBJ2-1, the complete variable domain reads DTGVSQNPRHKITKRGQNVTFRCDPISEHNRLYWYRQTLGQGPEFLTYFQNEAQLEKSRLLSDRFSAERPKGSFSTLEIQRTEQGDSAMYLCASSRTPGLAGPYNEQFFGPGTRLTVL.

The chain uses TRBV6-1 and TRBJ1-2; 11 bases agree with TRBD1. The J segment lost 3 bases and the V segment lost 6 bases, leaving 9 bases of the junction unmatched. The germline gives CDR1 MNHNS, CDR2 SASEGT. This CDR3 has 16 amino acids. CDR3 amino acids: CASRRGGQGVYYGYTF. CDR3 DNA sequence: TGTGCCAGCAGGAGGGGGGGACAGGGGGTGTACTATGGCTACACCTTC.

This sequence joins TRBV7-9 and TRBJ1-6; no clear D gene. Trimming took off 1 base at V and 9 bases at J, with 13 bases between the two ends. The germline V gene encodes CDR1 SEHNR and CDR2 FQNEAQ (reference sequence). This CDR3 region has 15 residues. This CDR3 is CASSLGQPTGSPLHF. In DNA, the CDR3 is TGTGCCAGCAGCTTAGGGCAGCCTACGGGTTCACCCCTCCACTTT.

This chain connects TRBV20-1 to TRBJ2-7; 7 positions agree with TRBD1. The V segment lost 2 bases and the J segment 2 bases; nucleotides outside the gene matches: 15. There are 17 residues in the CDR3. Germline V gives CDR1 DFQATT, CDR2 SNEGSKA (reference sequence). In DNA, the CDR3 is TGCAGTGCTAGAAGCCTTGGAGACAGGGAAAACCCCTACGAGCAGTACTTC. It encodes CSARSLGDRENPYEQYF.

The genes are TRBV18 and TRBJ2-3; tentative D call: TRBD2 (6 bases). The CDR3 sequence is 17 residues long. V dropped 2 bases and J dropped 6 bases, with 21 bases sitting between them. Germline CDR1 and CDR2: KGHSH and LQKENI. The CDR3 nucleotides read TGTGCCAGCTCACCAACGTGGATGACACGGGGAGGCGATACGCAGTATTTT. Translating gives CASSPTWMTRGGDTQYF.

This chain's CDR3 is CASSPQGADGSYEQYF. The CDR3 coding sequence is TGTGCCAGCTCACCTCAAGGGGCGGATGGATCCTACGAGCAGTACTTC. This chain joins TRBV18 and TRBJ2-7; D is perhaps TRBD1 (5 bases). Germline V gene lookup returns CDR1 KGHSH and CDR2 LQKENI. The CDR3 loop spans 16 amino acids. The ends were cut back, 3 bases at V and 1 base at J, with 16 bases in the middle.

This clonotype showed up many times. The chain is built from TRBV7-2 and TRBJ2-3; 10 nucleotides line up with TRBD2. This CDR3 region has 16 residues. The germline gives CDR1 SGHTA, CDR2 FQGNSA. Unmatched junction bases numbered 11, after V lost 10 bases and J lost 1 base. CDR3 loop: CAIQRGAGGRTDTQYF. CDR3 DNA: TGTGCCATACAACGAGGAGCGGGAGGGCGCACAGATACGCAGTATTTT.

This clonotype has only a few counts. CDR3 protein: CASSVQGTFQYF. CDR3 DNA: TGTGCCAGCAGCGTCCAGGGAACTTTTCAGTACTTC. V gene TRBV7-9 combines with J gene TRBJ2-4, with D possibly TRBD1 on 5 matching bases. With 5 bases removed from V and 11 bases from J, the gap between germline ends came to 13 bases. Germline V gene data show CDR1 as SEHNR and CDR2 as FQNEAQ (reference sequence). The CDR3 totals 12 residues.